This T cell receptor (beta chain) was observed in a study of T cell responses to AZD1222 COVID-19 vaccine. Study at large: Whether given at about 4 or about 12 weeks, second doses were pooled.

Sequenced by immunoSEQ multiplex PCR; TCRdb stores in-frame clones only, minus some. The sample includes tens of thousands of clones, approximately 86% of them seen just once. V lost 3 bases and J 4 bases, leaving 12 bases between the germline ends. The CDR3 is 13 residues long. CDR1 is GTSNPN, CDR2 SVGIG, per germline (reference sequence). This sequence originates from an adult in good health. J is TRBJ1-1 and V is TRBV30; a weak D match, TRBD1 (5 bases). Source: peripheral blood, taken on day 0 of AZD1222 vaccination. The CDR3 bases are TGTGCCTGGAGCCGGGACGGGGGCACTGAAGCTTTCTTT. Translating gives CAWSRDGGTEAFF.